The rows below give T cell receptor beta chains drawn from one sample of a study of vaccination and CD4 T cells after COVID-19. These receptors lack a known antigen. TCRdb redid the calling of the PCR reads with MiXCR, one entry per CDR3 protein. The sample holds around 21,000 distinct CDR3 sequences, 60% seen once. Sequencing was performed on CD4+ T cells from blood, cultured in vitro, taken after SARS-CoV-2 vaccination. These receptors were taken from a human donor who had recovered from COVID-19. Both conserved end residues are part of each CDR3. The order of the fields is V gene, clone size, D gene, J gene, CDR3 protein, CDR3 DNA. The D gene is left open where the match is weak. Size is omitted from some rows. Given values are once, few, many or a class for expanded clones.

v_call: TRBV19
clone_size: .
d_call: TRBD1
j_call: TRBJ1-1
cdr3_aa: CASSMARQGGLSEAFF
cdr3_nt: TGTGCCAGTAGTATGGCACGACAGGGAGGACTGTCTGAAGCTTTCTTT

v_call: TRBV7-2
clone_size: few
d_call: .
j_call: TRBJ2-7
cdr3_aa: CASSPDLVGEQYF
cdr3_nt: TGTGCCAGCAGCCCTGATTTGGTCGGGGAGCAGTACTTC

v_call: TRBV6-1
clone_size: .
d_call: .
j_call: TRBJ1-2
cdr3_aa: CASSPAEGRGYGYTF
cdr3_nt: TGTGCCAGCAGTCCCGCGGAGGGGAGAGGGTATGGCTACACCTTC

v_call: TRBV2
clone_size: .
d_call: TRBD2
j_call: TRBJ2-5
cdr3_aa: CASRRGLAGGKQETQYF
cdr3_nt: TGTGCCAGCAGGCGGGGACTAGCGGGGGGAAAACAAGAGACCCAGTACTTC

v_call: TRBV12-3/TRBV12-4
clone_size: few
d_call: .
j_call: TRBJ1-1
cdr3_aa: CASRRQVNTEAFF
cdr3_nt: TGTGCCAGCAGGAGACAGGTGAACACTGAAGCTTTCTTT

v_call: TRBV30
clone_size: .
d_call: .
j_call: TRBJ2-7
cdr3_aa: CAWSVGVVEQYF
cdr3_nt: TGTGCCTGGAGTGTAGGCGTGGTCGAGCAGTACTTC

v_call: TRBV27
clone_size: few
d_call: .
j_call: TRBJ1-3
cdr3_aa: CASSPRSHSGNTIYF
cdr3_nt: TGTGCCAGCAGTCCCCGCTCCCACTCTGGAAACACCATATATTTT

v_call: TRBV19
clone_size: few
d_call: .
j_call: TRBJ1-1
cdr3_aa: CASTTTGNTEAFF
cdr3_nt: TGTGCCAGTACGACAACAGGGAACACTGAAGCTTTCTTT

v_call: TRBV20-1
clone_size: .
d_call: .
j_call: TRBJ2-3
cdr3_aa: CSASGTSSTDTQYF
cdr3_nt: TGCAGTGCTAGCGGGACCTCTAGCACAGATACGCAGTATTTT

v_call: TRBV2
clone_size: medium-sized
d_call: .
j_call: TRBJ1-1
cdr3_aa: CASSLEGFGRSTEAFF
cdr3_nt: TGTGCCAGCAGTCTCGAGGGGTTTGGTCGATCCACTGAAGCTTTCTTT

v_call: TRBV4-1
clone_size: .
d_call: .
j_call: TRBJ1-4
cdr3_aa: CASSRVRTVANEKLFF
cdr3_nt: TGCGCCAGCAGCCGAGTTAGGACAGTAGCAAATGAAAAACTGTTTTTT

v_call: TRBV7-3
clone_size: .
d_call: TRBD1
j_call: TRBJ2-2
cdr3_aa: CASSGTGGAGTGELFF
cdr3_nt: TGTGCCAGCAGCGGGACAGGGGGCGCTGGGACCGGGGAGCTGTTTTTT

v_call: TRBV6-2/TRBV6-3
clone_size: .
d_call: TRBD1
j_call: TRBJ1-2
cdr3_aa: CASSLPGTGRLGYTF
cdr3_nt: TGTGCCAGCAGTCTTCCGGGGACAGGTCGTTTAGGCTACACCTTC